Sequencing of this TCR beta chain was carried out in a study of blood T cell repertoires in COVID-19 (dated by TCRdb to the early 2020s). About the investigation overall: Samples from collaborators originated in the United States, Italy and Spain and spanned both the acute and convalescent phases of COVID-19. The material from the prospective study consisted of cDNA or gDNA derived from T cells, B-cell-depleted T cells, or PBMCs. Deeply sampled blood TCRbeta repertoires from subjects exposed to, actively infected with, or recovered from COVID-19 were included in the dataset. The repertoires were released in a freely available public database meant as a resource for research on the immune response to SARS-CoV-2. The samples were drawn from two sources: the first 160 participants of the ongoing ImmuneRACE study, and some 1,300 subjects contributed by 6 global collaborators. Nearly every sample came with metadata listing a de-identified subject ID, COVID-19 status, age in years and sex. HLA class I and class II types, where available, came from metadata supplied by the sample provider rather than from assay-based typing. Paper-wide results and their limitations: The quantity of clinical and demographic metadata differed by source and by participant and was supplied without curation.

Collaborating institutions collected whole blood in K2EDTA tubes following their own protocols. For TCRbeta analysis, collaborators shipped samples in one of three forms: frozen whole blood, isolated PBMCs, or DNA extracted from either of those sample types. Reading from cysteine to phenylalanine, the CDR3 counts 14 amino acids. CDR3 DNA is the only sequence kept; it has 42 bases, read in frame from the first base. The CDR1 and CDR2 encoded by the germline V gene (reference sequence) are LNHDA and SQIVND. Unmatched junction bases come to 3, with V trimmed by 5 bases and J by 3 bases. TCRbeta CDR3 regions were amplified from genomic DNA using the immunoSEQ Assay, a bias-controlled multiplex PCR. The study's own analysis went as follows. The number of nucleated cells in each sample was estimated from the amplification of reference gene primers within the assay. To quantify the absolute abundance of each unique TCRbeta CDR3 rearrangement, sequence reads were collapsed and filtered. Productive Simpson clonality was computed per sample as the square root of Simpson's diversity index over productive rearrangements. In its TCRdb copy, this immuneACCESS table keeps in-frame sequences only and misses some clones. Where compared with another copy, unresolved V genes explain less than half of these, and the others have no known cause. The V and J calls and clone size come from that table; D and trimming were worked out from the DNA. The sample table records approximately 130,000 clones; 75% to 90% of these occur just once. Roughly 4.5% of the sample is taken by the ten largest.

This clone was recorded once. Its specific antigen is unknown. Base qualities were left out, and no much larger clone turns up one base away. Material for sequencing was peripheral blood. The source is a human donor in a cohort sampled during active COVID-19. Recombination connected TRBV19 to TRBJ2-1; 8 middle bases align to TRBD2. The CDR3 is CASSRRGDYNEQFF. The DNA sequence is given as TGTGCCAGTAGTCGGCGGGGGGACTACAATGAGCAGTTCTTC. The CDR3, completed at both ends by the reference TRBV19 and TRBJ2-1 genes, gives the full variable domain DGGITQSPKYLFRKEGQNVTLSCEQNLNHDAMYWYRQDPGQGLRLIYYSQIVNDFQKGDIAEGYSVSREKKESFPLTVTSAQKNPTAFYLCASSRRGDYNEQFFGPGTRLTVL.